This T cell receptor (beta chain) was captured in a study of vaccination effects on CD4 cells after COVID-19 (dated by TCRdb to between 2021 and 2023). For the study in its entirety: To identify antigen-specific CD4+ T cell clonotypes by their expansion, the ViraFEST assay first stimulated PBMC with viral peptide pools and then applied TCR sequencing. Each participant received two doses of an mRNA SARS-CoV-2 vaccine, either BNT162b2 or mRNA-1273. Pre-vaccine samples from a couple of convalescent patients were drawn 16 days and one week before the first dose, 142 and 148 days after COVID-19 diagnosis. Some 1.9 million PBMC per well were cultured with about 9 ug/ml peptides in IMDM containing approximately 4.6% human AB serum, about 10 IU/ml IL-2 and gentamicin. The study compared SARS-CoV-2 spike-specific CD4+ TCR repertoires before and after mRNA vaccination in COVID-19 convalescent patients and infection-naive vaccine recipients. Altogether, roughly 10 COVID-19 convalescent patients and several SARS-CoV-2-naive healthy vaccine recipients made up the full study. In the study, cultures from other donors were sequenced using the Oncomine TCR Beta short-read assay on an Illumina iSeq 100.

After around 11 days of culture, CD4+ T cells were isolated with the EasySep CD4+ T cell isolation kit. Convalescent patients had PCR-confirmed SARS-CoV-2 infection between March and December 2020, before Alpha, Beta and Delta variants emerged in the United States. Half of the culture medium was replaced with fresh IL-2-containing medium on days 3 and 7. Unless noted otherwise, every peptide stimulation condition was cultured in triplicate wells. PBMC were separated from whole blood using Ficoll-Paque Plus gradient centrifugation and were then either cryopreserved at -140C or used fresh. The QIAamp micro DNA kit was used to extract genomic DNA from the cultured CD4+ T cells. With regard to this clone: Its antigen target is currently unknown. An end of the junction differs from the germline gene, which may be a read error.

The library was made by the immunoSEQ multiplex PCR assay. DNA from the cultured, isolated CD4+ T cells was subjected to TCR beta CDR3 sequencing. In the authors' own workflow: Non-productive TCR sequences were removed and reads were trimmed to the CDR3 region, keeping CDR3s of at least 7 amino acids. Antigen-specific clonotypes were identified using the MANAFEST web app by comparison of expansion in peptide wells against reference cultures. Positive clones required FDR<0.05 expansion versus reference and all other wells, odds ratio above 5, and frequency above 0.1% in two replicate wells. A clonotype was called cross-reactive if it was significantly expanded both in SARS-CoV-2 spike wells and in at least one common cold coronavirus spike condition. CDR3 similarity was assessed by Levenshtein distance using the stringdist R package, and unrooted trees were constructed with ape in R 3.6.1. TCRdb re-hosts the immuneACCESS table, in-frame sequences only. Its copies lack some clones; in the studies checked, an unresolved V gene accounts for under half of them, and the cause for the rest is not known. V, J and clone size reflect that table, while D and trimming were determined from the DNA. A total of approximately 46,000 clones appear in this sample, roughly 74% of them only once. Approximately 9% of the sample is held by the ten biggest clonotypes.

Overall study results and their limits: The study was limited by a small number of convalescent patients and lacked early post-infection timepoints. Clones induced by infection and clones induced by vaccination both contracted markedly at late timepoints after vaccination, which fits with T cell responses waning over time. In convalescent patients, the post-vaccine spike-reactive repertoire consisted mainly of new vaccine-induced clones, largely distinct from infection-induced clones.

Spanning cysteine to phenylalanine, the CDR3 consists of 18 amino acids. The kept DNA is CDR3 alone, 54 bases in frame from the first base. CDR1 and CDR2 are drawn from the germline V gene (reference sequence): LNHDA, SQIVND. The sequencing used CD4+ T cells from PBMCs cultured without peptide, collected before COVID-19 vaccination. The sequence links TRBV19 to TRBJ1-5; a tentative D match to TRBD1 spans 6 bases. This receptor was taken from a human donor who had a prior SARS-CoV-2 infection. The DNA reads TGTGCCAGCAGTAAGAGAGGTTCGGGGGCTCCTAGCAATCAGCCCCAGCATTTT. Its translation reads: CASSKRGSGAPSNQPQHF.